This TCR beta chain is drawn from a study of cytomegalovirus exposure and HLA in healthy donors (dated by TCRdb to the late 2010s). About the investigation overall: According to a later analysis, the 100 to 150 validation repertoires were produced on the same platform as the roughly 600 repertoires of the first cohort. In addition to the first cohort of roughly 670 subjects, a separate validation cohort of approximately 120 different subjects was used. The study aimed to test whether signatures of past pathogen exposure could be identified by cataloging public T cell receptors. To predict cytomegalovirus infection status, the study brought together high-throughput TCR immunosequencing, statistical association of individual TCRs with disease status, and machine learning.

Trimming costs V 6 bases and J 4 bases, and their ends lie 24 bases apart. The CDR3, cysteine through phenylalanine, is 17 amino acids long. Only the CDR3 DNA stays, 51 bases, in frame from base 1. From a lookup of the germline V gene, CDR1 and CDR2 are MDHEN and SYDVKM. What the authors observed across the whole study: Most TCR sequences were seen in very few donors, while some public TCRs were found in many individuals. Three of the identified cytomegalovirus-associated TCR beta chains were confirmed in vitro to be specific for cytomegalovirus antigens. A later analysis had no HLA typing for the validation cohort, so co-occurrence there was scored across all 110 or so repertoires. The authors suggested that the approach could potentially be extended to other disease states and immunological phenotypes. Subsequent analysis determined that TCRs grouped into clusters in the first cohort also showed a tendency toward co-occurrence across the roughly 130 validation repertoires, and approximately 93% of cluster scores exceeded 0. A total of roughly 160 TCR beta chains were listed by the study as associated with cytomegalovirus. Cytomegalovirus status was reported to be diagnosed by the classifier with high specificity and sensitivity in both the original and validation cohorts.

The donors were included in the validation cohort of approximately 120 subjects, a group kept apart from the approximately 670-subject first cohort. As concerns this clone: Its antigen has not been determined. Nothing much larger sits one base from this clone, and base qualities are not available.

Libraries were built with the immunoSEQ multiplex PCR assay. In the original analysis: To diagnose cytomegalovirus status from the catalog of TCR beta chain sequences, a statistical classification framework was built. Imported from immuneACCESS, the table was reduced by TCRdb to in-frame sequences with V and J called. These copies leave out some clones; in studies compared against another copy, an unresolved V gene accounts for under half, and the cause of the remainder is not known. V and J calls and clone size are as listed in that table; D and trimming were resolved from the DNA. This sample gives some 98,000 clones in total; approximately 84% of them show up just once. The top ten clones comprise 6.3% of the sample.

This sequence was found in a man younger than 30 in good health and CMV-seropositive. Sequenced material: PBMCs. This chain is built from TRBV28 and TRBJ2-5, with a tentative D gene TRBD1 over 8 matching bases. This receptor has the CDR3 CASSPTPRQGRGETQYF. The DNA sequence is as follows: TGTGCCAGCAGCCCAACCCCAAGACAGGGGAGGGGAGAGACCCAGTACTTC. Extended through the reference TRBV28 and TRBJ2-5 proteins, this CDR3 yields the full variable domain: DVKVTQSSRYLVKRTGEKVFLECVQDMDHENMFWYRQDPGLGLRLIYFSYDVKMKEKGDIPEGYSVSREKKERFSLILESASTNQTSMYLCASSPTPRQGRGETQYFGPGTRLLVL.